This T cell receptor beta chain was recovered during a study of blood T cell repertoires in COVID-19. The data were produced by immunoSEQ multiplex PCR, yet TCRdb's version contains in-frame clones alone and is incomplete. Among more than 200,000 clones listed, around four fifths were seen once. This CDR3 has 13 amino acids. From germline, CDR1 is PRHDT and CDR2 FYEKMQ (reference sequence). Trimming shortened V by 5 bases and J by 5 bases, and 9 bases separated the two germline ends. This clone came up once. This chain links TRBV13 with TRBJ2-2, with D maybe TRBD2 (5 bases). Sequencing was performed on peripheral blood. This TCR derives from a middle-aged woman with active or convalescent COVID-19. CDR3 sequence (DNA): TGTGCCAGCAGCATTAGGGAGACCGGGGAGCTGTTTTTT. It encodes CASSIRETGELFF.